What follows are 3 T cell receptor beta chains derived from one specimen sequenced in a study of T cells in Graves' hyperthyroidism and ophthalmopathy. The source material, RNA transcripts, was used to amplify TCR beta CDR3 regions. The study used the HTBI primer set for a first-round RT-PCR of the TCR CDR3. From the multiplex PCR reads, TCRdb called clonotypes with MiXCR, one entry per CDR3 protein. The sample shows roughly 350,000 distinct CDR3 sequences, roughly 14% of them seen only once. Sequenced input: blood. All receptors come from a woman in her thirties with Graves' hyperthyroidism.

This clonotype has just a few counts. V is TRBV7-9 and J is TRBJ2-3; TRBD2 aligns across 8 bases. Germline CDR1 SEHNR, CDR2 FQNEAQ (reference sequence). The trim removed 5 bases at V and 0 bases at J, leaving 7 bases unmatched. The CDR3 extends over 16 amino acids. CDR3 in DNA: TGTGCCAGCAGCCCGAGAGCGGGAGCTAGCACAGATACGCAGTATTTT. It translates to CASSPRAGASTDTQYF.

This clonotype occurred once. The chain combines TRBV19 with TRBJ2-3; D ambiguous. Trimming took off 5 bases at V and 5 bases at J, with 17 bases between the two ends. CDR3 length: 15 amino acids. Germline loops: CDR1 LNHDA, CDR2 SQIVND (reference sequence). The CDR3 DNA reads TGTGCCAGTAGTCCCCACGGGCGCCCTGGAGATACGCAGTATTTT. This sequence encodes CASSPHGRPGDTQYF.

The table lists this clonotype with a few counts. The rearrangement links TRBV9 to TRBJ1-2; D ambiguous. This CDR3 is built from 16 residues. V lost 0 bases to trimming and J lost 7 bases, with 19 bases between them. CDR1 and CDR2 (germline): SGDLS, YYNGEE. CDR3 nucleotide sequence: TGTGCCAGCAGCGTAGAACCCGGCAGCACCGGTGGTGGCTACACCTTC. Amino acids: CASSVEPGSTGGGYTF.